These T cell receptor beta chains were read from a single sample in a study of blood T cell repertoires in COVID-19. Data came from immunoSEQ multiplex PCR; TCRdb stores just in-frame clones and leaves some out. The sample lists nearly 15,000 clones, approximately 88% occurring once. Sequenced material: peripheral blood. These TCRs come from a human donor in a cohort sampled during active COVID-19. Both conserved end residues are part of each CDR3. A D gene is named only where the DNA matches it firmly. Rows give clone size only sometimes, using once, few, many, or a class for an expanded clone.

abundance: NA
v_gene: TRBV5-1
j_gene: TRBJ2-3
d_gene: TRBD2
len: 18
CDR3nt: TGCGCCAGCAGCTTAGGGGTTGGCGGCGGGAGACGAACAGATACGCAGTATTTT
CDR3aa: CASSLGVGGGRRTDTQYF

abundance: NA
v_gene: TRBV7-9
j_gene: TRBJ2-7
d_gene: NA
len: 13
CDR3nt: TGTGCCAGCACAAAAAGGGGGTACTACGAGCAGTACTTC
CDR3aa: CASTKRGYYEQYF

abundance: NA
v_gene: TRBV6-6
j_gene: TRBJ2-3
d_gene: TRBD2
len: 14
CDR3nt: TGTGCCAGCTTTCCGGGACTAGCGAGTGATACGCAGTATTTT
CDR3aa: CASFPGLASDTQYF

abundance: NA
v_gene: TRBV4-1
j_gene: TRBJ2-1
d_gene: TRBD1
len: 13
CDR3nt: TGCGCCAGCACCGGGACAGGGGTCAATGAGCAGTTCTTC
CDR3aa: CASTGTGVNEQFF

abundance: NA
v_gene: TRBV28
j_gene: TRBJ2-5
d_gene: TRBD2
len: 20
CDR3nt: TGTGCCAGCAGTCTAATAAGCGGGAGGGCCATATTGGGTTTAAGGGAGACCCAGTACTTC
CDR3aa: CASSLISGRAILGLRETQYF

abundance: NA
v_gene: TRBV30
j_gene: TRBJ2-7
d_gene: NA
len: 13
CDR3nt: TGTGCCTGGAGTGTACCAACGTCGACTAGTACATGCTTC
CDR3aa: CAWSVPTSTSTCF

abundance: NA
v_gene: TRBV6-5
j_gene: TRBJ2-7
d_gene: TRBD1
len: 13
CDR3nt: TGTGCCAGCAGAATGACAGGGCAATACGAGCAGTACTTC
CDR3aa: CASRMTGQYEQYF

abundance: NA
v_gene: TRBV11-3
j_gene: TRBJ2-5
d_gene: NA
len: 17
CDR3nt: TGTGCCAGCAGCCCCAGCGCCCTGGCGTCGCGAGGGGAGACCCAGTACTTC
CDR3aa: CASSPSALASRGETQYF

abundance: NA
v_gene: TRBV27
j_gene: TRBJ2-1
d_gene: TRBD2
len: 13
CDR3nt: TGTGCCAGCAGTTCGGGACTAGCGGGAGGTGTACTCTTC
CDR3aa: CASSSGLAGGVLF

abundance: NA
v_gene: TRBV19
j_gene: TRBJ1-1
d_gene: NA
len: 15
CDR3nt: TGTGCCAGTAGTAATCCTGGGGGCGCGGACACTGAAGCTTTCTTT
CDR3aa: CASSNPGGADTEAFF

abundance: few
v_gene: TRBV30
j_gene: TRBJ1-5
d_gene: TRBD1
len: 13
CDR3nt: TGTGCCTGGAGCCGGGACAGTTCGCAGCCCCAGCATTTT
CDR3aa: CAWSRDSSQPQHF

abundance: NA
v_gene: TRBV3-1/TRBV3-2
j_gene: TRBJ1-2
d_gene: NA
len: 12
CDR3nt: TGTGCCAGCAGCCCAGGTGGCTATGGCTACACCTTC
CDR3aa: CASSPGGYGYTF

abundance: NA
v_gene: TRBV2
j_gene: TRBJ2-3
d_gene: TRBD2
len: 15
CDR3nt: TGTGCCAGCAGTAGCCTAGCGGGAGGCACAGATACGCAGTATTTT
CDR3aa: CASSSLAGGTDTQYF

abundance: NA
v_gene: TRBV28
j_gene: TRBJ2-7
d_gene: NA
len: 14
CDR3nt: TGTGCCAGCAGTTTTTCTAGCTTTCCCTACGAGCAGTACTTC
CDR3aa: CASSFSSFPYEQYF

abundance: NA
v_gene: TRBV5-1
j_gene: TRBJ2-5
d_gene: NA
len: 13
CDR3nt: TGCGCCAGCAGCTTAACAACCCAAGAGACCCAGTACTTC
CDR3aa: CASSLTTQETQYF

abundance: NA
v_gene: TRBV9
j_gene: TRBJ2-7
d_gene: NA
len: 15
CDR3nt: TGTGCCAGCAGCGTAGGCGGGACTCTCTCCTACGAGCAGTACTTC
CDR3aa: CASSVGGTLSYEQYF

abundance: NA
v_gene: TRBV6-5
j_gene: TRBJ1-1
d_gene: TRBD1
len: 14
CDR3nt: TGTGCCAGCAGTATGTGGGACAGCTTCACTGAAGCTTTCTTT
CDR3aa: CASSMWDSFTEAFF

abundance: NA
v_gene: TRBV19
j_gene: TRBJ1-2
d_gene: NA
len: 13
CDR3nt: TGTGCCAGTAGTATAAATATGGGCCCGGGCTACACCTTC
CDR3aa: CASSINMGPGYTF

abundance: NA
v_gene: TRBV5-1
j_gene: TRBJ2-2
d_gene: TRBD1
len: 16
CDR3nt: TGCGCCAGCAGCGCCTCAGGGGGCCGGTTGGTCGGGGAGCTGTTTTTT
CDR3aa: CASSASGGRLVGELFF

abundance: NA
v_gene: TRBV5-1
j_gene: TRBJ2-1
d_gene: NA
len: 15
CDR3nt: TGCGCCAGCAGCCAAAGCCTACGAGCGGGTCTAGAGCAGTTCTTC
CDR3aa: CASSQSLRAGLEQFF

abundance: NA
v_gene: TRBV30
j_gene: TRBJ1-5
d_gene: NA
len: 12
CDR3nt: TGTGCCTGGAGTGTAATGACGGGGCCCCAGCATTTT
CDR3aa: CAWSVMTGPQHF

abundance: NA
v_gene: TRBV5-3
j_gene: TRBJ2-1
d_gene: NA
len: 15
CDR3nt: TGTGCCAGAAGCTTGGGAGCGGTCTCCTACAATGAGCAGTTCTTC
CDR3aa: CARSLGAVSYNEQFF

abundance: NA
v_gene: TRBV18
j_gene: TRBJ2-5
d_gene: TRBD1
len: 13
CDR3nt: TGTGCCAGCTCACCGGGACAGCGGGAGACCCAGTACTTC
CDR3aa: CASSPGQRETQYF

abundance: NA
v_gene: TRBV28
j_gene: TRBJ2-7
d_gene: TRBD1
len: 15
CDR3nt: TGTGCCAGCAGTATGACCGGGACAGGCTTTTACGAGCAGTACTTC
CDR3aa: CASSMTGTGFYEQYF

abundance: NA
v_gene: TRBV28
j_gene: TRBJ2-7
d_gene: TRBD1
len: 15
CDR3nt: TGTGCCAGCAGCCTCCCGGGACAGGGGTCCTACGAGCAGTACTTC
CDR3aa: CASSLPGQGSYEQYF

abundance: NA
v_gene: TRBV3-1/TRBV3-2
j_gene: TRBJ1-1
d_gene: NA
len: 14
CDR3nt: TGTGCCAGCAGCCATTCGACAGTGAACACTGAAGCTTTCTTT
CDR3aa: CASSHSTVNTEAFF

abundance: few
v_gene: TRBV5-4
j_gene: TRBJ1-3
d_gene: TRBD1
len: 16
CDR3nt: TGTGCCAGCAGCGACCGGGACAGGGGATCTGGAAACACCATATATTTT
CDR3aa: CASSDRDRGSGNTIYF

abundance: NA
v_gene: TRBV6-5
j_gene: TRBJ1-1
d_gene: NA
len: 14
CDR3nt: TGTGCCAGCAGTTGGGACACCCGATACACTGAAGCTTTCTTT
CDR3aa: CASSWDTRYTEAFF

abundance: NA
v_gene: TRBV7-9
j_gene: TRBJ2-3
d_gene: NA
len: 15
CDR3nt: TGTGCCAGCAGCCCATCAGGAATGTCCACAGATACGCAGTATTTT
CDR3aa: CASSPSGMSTDTQYF

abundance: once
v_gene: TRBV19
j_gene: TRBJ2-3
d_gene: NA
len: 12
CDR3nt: TGTGCCAGTAGTATGTCCAGAAATACGCAGTATTTT
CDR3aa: CASSMSRNTQYF

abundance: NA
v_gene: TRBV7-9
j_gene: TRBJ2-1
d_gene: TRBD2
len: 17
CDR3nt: TGTGCCAGCAGCTCGGGACTAGCGGGAGATCACTACAATGAGCAGTTCTTC
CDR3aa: CASSSGLAGDHYNEQFF

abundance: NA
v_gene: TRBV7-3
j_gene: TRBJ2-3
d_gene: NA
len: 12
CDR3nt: TGTGCCAGCAGCTTACCCCAGGGTACGCAGTATTTT
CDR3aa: CASSLPQGTQYF

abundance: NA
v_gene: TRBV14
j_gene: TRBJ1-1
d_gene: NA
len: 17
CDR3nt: TGTGCCAGCAGCCAAGAGGGGGGTGGACGGAGTATGGCTGAAGCTTTCTTT
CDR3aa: CASSQEGGGRSMAEAFF

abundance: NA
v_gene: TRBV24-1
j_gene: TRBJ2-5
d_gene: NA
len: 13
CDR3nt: TGTGCCACCAGTGACCTCAGGGAAGAGACCCAGTACTTC
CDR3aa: CATSDLREETQYF

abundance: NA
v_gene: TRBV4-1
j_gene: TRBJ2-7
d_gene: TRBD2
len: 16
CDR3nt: TGCGCCAGCAGCCAAGGGGCGGGGAGGGAGCCCTACGAGCAGTACTTC
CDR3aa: CASSQGAGREPYEQYF

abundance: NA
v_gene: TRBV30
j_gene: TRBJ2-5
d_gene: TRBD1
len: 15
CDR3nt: TGTGCAATGAACTATAAGACAGGGGGCAAGGAGACCCAGTACTTC
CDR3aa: CAMNYKTGGKETQYF

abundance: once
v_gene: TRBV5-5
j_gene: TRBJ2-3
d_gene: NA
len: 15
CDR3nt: TGTGCCAGCAGCCTCCAAGGGAGGCCCACAGATACGCAGTATTTT
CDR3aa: CASSLQGRPTDTQYF

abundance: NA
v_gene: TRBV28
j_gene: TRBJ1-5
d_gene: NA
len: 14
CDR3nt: TGTGCCAGCAGTTTGGGGGGGGTCGGTCAGCCCCAGCATTTT
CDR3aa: CASSLGGVGQPQHF

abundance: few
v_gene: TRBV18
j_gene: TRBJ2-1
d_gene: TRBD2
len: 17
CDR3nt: TGTGCCAGCTCACCTTCAGTCAGGACTAGCGGTTACAATGAGCAGTTCTTC
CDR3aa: CASSPSVRTSGYNEQFF

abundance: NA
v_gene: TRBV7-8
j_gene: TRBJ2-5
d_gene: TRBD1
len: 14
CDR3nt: TGTGCCAGCAGCACGAGGACAGGGGTGGAGACCCAGTACTTC
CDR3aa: CASSTRTGVETQYF

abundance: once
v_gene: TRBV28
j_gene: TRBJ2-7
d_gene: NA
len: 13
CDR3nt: TGTGCCAGCACGAAGGGGGTATACTACGAGCAGTACTTC
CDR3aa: CASTKGVYYEQYF

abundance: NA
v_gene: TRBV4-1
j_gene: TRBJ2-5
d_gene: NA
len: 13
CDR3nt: TGCGCCAGCAGCCCCCTCCCCCGGGAGACCCAGTACTTC
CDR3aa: CASSPLPRETQYF

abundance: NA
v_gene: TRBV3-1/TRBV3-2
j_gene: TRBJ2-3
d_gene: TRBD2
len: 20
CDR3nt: TGTGCCAGCAGTCCCCTGGGTCTAGCGGGAGTAAGGTGGAGCACAGATACGCAGTATTTT
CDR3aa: CASSPLGLAGVRWSTDTQYF

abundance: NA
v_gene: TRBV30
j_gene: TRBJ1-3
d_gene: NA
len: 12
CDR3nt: TGTGCCTGGAGTGATGGGAGCAACACCATATATTTT
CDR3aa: CAWSDGSNTIYF

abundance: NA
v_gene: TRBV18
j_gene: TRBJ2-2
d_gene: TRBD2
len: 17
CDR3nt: TGTGCCAGCTCGCCCGGGGCGCTAGGACTAGACACCGGGGAGCTGTTTTTT
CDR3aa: CASSPGALGLDTGELFF

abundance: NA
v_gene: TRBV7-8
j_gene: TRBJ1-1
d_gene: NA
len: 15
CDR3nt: TGTGCCAGCAGCTTGGAGGTAGCTCGGGGCACTGAAGCTTTCTTT
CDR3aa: CASSLEVARGTEAFF

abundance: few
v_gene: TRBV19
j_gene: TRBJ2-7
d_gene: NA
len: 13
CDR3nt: TGTGCCAGTAGTATGGACTTGACTGAGTATCCGTACTTC
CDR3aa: CASSMDLTEYPYF

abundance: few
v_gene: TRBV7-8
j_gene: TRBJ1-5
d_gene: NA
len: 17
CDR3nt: TGTGCCAGCAGCGACCCGACAGGTTCCAACTCAAATCAGCCCCAGCATTTT
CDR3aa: CASSDPTGSNSNQPQHF

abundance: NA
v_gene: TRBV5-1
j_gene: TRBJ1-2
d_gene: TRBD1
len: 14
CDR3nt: TGCGCCAGCAGCCAGACAGGGGGTGGCTATGGCTACACCTTC
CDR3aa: CASSQTGGGYGYTF

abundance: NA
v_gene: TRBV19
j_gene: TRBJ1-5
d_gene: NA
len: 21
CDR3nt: TGTGCCAGTAGTATGACGCGGCCGAGAGGGAGGGGCGCGCTTTATTTTCAGCCCCAGCATTTT
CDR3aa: CASSMTRPRGRGALYFQPQHF

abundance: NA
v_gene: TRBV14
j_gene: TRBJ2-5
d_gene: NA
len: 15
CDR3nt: TGTGCCAGCAGCCAAGCCGAAGGGGGACGCGAGACCCAGTACTTC
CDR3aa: CASSQAEGGRETQYF

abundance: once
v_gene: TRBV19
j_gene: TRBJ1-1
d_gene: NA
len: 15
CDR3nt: TGTGCCAGTAACGAGGACAGAGACATGAACACTGAAGCTTTCTTT
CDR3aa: CASNEDRDMNTEAFF

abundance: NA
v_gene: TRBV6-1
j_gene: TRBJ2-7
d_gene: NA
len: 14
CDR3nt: TGTGCCAGCAGTGAACCCGGGGTAAAAGACGAGCAGTACTTC
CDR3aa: CASSEPGVKDEQYF

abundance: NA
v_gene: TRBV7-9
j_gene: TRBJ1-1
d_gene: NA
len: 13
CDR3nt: TGTGCCAGCAGCTCCGATGGCGGGGTCAAGGCTTTCTTT
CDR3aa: CASSSDGGVKAFF

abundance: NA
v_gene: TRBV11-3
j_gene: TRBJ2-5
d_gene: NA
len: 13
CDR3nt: TGTGCCAGCAGCCCGGGAGTCAAGGAGACCCAGTACTTC
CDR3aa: CASSPGVKETQYF